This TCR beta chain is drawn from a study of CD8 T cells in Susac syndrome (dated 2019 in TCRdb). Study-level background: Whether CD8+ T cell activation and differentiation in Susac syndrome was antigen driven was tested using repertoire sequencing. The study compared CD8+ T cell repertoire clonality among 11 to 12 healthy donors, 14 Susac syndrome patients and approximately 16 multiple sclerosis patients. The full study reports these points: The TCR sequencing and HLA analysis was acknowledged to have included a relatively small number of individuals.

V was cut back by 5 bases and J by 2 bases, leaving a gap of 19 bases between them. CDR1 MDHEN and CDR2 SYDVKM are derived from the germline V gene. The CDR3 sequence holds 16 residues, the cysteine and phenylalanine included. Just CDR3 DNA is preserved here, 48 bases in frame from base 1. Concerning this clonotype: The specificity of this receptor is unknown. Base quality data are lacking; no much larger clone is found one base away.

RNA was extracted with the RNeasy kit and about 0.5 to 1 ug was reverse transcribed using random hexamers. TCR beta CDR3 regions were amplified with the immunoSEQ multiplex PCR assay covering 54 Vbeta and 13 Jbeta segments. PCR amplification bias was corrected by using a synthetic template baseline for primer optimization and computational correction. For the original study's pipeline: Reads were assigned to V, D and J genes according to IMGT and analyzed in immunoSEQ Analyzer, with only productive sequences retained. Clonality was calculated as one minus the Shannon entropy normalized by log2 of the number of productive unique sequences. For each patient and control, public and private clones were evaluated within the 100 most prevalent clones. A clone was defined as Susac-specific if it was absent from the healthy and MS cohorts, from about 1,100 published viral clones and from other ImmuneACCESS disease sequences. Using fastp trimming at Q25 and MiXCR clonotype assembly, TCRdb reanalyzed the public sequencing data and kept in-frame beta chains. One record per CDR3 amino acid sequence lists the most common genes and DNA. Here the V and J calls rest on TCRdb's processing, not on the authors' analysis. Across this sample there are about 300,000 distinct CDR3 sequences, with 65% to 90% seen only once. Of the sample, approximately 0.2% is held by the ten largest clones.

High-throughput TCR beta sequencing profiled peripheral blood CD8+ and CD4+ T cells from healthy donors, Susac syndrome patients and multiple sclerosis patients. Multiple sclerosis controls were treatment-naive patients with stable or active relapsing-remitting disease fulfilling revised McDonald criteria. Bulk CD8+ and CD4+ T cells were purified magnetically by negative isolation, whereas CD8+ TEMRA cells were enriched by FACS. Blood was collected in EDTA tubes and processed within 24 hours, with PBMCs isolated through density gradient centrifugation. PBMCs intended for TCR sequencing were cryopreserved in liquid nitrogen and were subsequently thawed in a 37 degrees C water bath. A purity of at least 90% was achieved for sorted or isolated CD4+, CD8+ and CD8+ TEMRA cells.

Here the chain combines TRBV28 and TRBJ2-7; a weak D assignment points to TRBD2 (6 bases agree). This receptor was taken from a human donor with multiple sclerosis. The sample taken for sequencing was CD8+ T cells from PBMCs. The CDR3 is CASSGGTGKTTYEQYF. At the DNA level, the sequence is TGTGCCAGCAGTGGGGGGACGGGTAAAACCACCTACGAGCAGTACTTC.